The rows below give T cell receptor beta chains drawn from one sample of a study of PD-L1 blockade in urothelial cancer. Profiled with immunoSEQ multiplex PCR; TCRdb holds only in-frame clones, not every one. Of around 100,000 clones in the sample, 75% to 95% were seen once. The specimen was PBMCs, collected around atezolizumab (anti-PD-L1) treatment. The receptors were sampled from a man aged 60 to 69 with urothelial cancer. Each CDR3 is given with its conserved first and last residue. Fields, in order: D gene, J gene, clone size, V gene, CDR3 DNA, CDR3 protein. A D gene is named only where the DNA matches it firmly. Where a row states a size, it is once, few, many or the class of an expanded clone; other rows omit it.

- TRBJ2-3 once TRBV4-3 TGCGCCAGCAGCCAGGGGACTTGGTTGGGTACGCAGTATTTT CASSQGTWLGTQYF
TRBD1 TRBJ1-2 - TRBV7-9 TGTGCCAGCAGGACCGGGACAGGGGACTATGGCTACACCTTC CASRTGTGDYGYTF
- TRBJ1-5 - TRBV19 TGTGCCAGTAGTATTTTCCCGACAGAGCCCCAGCATTTT CASSIFPTEPQHF
TRBD2 TRBJ2-7 - TRBV5-7 TGTGCCAGCAGCCACGGACAGTTAGCGGGGGTCTACGAGCAGTACTTC CASSHGQLAGVYEQYF
TRBD1 TRBJ1-1 - TRBV5-4 TGTGCCAGCAGCTTTACAGGGGTGACTGAAGCTTTCTTT CASSFTGVTEAFF
- TRBJ1-1 - TRBV5-6 TGTGCCAGCAGCCCGCGAGGGCTGACGAACACTGAAGCTTTCTTT CASSPRGLTNTEAFF
- TRBJ1-3 - TRBV6-5 TGTGCCAGCAGTTACGGGGGCGTGAGCTCTGGAAACACCATATATTTT CASSYGGVSSGNTIYF
- TRBJ2-5 once TRBV18 TGTGCCAGCTCACCTTATCCGCAAGAGACCCAGTACTTC CASSPYPQETQYF
TRBD2 TRBJ2-1 once TRBV11-2 TGTGCCAGCAGCCCCGATAGCGGGAGCGCCGTCGGCTACAATGAGCAGTTCTTC CASSPDSGSAVGYNEQFF
- TRBJ2-6 - TRBV10-2 TGCGCCAGCAACACTCAACTTGGGCTAGCGAACCCCTCTGGGGCCAACGTCCTGACTTTC CASNTQLGLANPSGANVLTF
TRBD1 TRBJ1-1 - TRBV4-2 TGTGCCAGCAGCCAAGGAGGAGGGGGCGGAGTTCACACTGAAGCTTTCTTT CASSQGGGGGVHTEAFF
TRBD2 TRBJ2-7 once TRBV29-1 TGCAGCGTTGGTGGGACTAGCGGGAGTGGCGAGCAGTACTTC CSVGGTSGSGEQYF
TRBD1 TRBJ1-6 - TRBV19 TGTGCCAGTAGTTTGCTGGGGACAGTAGATTCACCCCTCCACTTT CASSLLGTVDSPLHF